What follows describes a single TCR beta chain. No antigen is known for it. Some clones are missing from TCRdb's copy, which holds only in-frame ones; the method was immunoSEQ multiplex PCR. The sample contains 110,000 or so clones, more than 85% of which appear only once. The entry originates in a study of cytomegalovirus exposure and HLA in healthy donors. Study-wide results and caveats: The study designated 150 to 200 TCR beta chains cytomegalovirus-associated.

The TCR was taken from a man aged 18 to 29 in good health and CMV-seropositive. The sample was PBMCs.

CDR3 sequence: CASSDSPTGNTEAFF. The CDR3 DNA follows: TGTGCCAGCAGTGATAGCCCCACGGGGAACACTGAAGCTTTCTTT. The chain couples TRBV6-1 to TRBJ1-1; no definite D call. Germline loops: CDR1 MNHNS, CDR2 SASEGT. The CDR3 length is 15 residues. The V gene lost 3 bases and the J gene lost 1 base, with 12 bases spanning the gap.